Sequencing of this T cell receptor beta chain was carried out in a study of blood T cell repertoires in COVID-19 (dated by TCRdb to between 2020 and 2021). Some background on the complete study: The collaborator samples originated in the United States, Italy and Spain and spanned the acute and convalescent phases of COVID-19. Samples came from the ongoing ImmuneRACE study (first 160 participants) plus 1,254 subjects from 6 global collaborators. The repertoires were released in a freely available public database intended as a resource for research on the immune response to SARS-CoV-2. Sample metadata almost always included a de-identified subject ID, COVID-19 status, age in years and sex. The material from the prospective study consisted of cDNA or gDNA derived from T cells, B-cell-depleted T cells, or PBMCs. The dataset comprised deeply sampled blood TCRbeta repertoires from subjects exposed to, actively infected with, or recovered from COVID-19. Where available, HLA class I and class II types were obtained from metadata supplied by the sample provider rather than from assay-based typing. Results the study describes overall, beyond this receptor: How much clinical and demographic metadata was included differed by source and by participant, and the metadata was provided uncurated.

The immunoSEQ Assay, a bias-controlled multiplex PCR, was used to amplify TCRbeta CDR3 regions from genomic DNA. Per the source publication's procedure: Nucleated cell counts per sample were estimated from amplification of reference gene primers within the assay. To quantify the absolute abundance of each unique TCRbeta CDR3 rearrangement, sequence reads were collapsed and filtered. For each sample, productive Simpson clonality was calculated as the square root of Simpson's diversity index over productive rearrangements. The source is immuneACCESS, and TCRdb retained only in-frame sequences with V and J called. Part of the clones is not carried over; for the studies checked, unresolved V genes explain less than half of this, and the remainder is unexplained. The D gene and trimming were derived from the DNA, and the V and J assignments and clone size from that table. This sample gives about 150,000 clones in total; roughly 88% of them show up just once. The ten largest clones represent about 10% of the sample.

Taken from the germline V gene, the CDR1 and CDR2 loops are SGHRS and YFSETQ. The trim is 9 bases for V and 0 bases for J, with a gap of 12 bases between the germline ends. From the cysteine up to the phenylalanine, the CDR3 has a length of 14 residues. Only CDR3 DNA is held: 42 bases, read in frame from base 1. Remarks on this clone: Its antigen is still unknown. No quality values exist for individual bases; no much larger clone is one base distant.

Whole blood was collected in K2EDTA tubes by collaborating institutions according to the institutions' own protocols. Collaborator samples were shipped for TCRbeta analysis as frozen whole blood, isolated PBMCs, or DNA extracted from either sample type. The sample was peripheral blood. The receptor comes from a man between 60 and 75 years old with active or convalescent COVID-19. The chain was built from TRBV5-1 and TRBJ2-2; TRBD2 is a possible D gene, resting on 5 matching bases. The DNA is as follows: TGCGCCACCCGCCCAGCGGCGAACACCGGGGAGCTGTTTTTT. The translation is CATRPAANTGELFF.